This T cell receptor beta chain was found in a study of blood T cell repertoires in COVID-19. In the study overall: Sites in the United States, Italy and Spain provided acute and convalescent COVID-19 samples. T cells, B-cell-depleted T cells, or PBMCs supplied cDNA or gDNA.

Per the authors' pipeline: It was from reference gene primer amplification that nucleated cell counts were estimated. Some clones are missing from TCRdb's copy, which holds only in-frame ones; the method was immunoSEQ multiplex PCR. The V and J calls and the clone size are those of that table, but D and trimming were determined from the DNA. The sample holds around 90,000 clones, about 90% seen once. Germline CDR1 reads SGHTA; CDR2 reads FQGTGA. This CDR3 has 17 amino acids. V dropped 2 bases and J dropped 5; count of bases not matched to a gene: 11. The source is a man in his fifties or sixties with COVID-19, enrolled during active disease. Sequencing was performed on peripheral blood. The V gene is TRBV7-3, the J gene TRBJ2-1; 8 bases fit TRBD2. CDR3 amino acids: CASSLVGAGAYHNEQFF. The CDR3 DNA follows: TGTGCCAGCAGCTTAGTCGGAGCGGGGGCCTATCACAATGAGCAGTTCTTC.